The 14 T cell receptor beta chains below all came from one sample that was sequenced in a study of blood T cell repertoires in COVID-19. The data were produced by immunoSEQ multiplex PCR, yet TCRdb's version contains in-frame clones alone and is incomplete. Among about 330,000 clones listed, more than 85% were seen once. Sequenced input: PBMCs or T cells enriched from blood (not recorded which). These receptors came from a woman aged 25-40 years who had recovered from COVID-19.

The chain has TRBV7-2 and TRBJ2-7, with a weak D call TRBD1 (5 bases). The CDR3 sequence is 15 residues long. Trimming removed 6 bases at V and 3 bases at J, with 18 bases between. Germline-derived CDR1 and CDR2 are SGHTA and FQGNSA. Written as DNA, the CDR3 is TGTGCCAGCAGTTCCGACAGCCACCCCAACTACGAGCAGTACTTC. This gives the protein CASSSDSHPNYEQYF.

J is TRBJ2-5 and V is TRBV4-3; TRBD2 matches 11 bases. The trim removed 0 bases at V and 5 bases at J, leaving 2 bases unmatched. The CDR3 is made up of 15 amino acids. Germline CDR1 and CDR2: LGHNA and YSLEER. In nucleotides, the CDR3 is TGCGCCAGCAGCCAAGACTGGACTAGCGGGGAGACCCAGTACTTC. Encoded protein: CASSQDWTSGETQYF.

The J gene is TRBJ1-2, the V gene TRBV5-5; D unresolved. The CDR3 runs 12 residues. The V end was cut by 3 bases, the J end by 4 bases, with 7 bases between. Germline-derived CDR1 and CDR2 are SGHKS and YYEKEE (reference sequence). The CDR3 region is CASSSHFYGYTF. CDR3 DNA sequence: TGTGCCAGCAGCTCCCACTTCTATGGCTACACCTTC. Complete variable domain (other parts from reference TRBV5-5 and TRBJ1-2): DAGVTQSPTHLIKTRGQQVTLRCSPISGHKSVSWYQQVLGQGPQFIFQYYEKEERGRGNFPDRFSARQFPNYSSELNVNALLLGDSALYLCASSSHFYGYTFGSGTRLTVV.

A note on this clone: The germline gene is not matched at one end of the junction; a read error may be the cause. This chain links TRBV27 with TRBJ2-1; TRBD1 matches at 7 bases. CDR1 and CDR2 (germline): MNHEY, SMNVEV (reference sequence). This CDR3 has 17 residues. The CDR3 region has the DNA TGTGCCAGCAGAACAGGGGAAGGACGGCCCGACTACGATGAGCAGTTCTTC. It encodes CASRTGEGRPDYDEQFF.

This chain uses TRBV19 with TRBJ2-2, with 9 bases identical to TRBD2. V lost 5 bases and J lost 4; bases outside the gene matches: 8. Looked up from germline, CDR1 is LNHDA and CDR2 is SQIVND (reference sequence). The CDR3 extends over 16 amino acids. The CDR3 sequence: CASSHVAGVGTGELFF. CDR3 nucleotides: TGTGCCAGTAGTCATGTAGCGGGAGTAGGCACCGGGGAGCTGTTTTTT.

The V and J genes are TRBV29-1 and TRBJ1-4, with TRBD1 matching 9 bases. V lost 7 bases to trimming and J lost 8 bases; unmatched junction nucleotides: 5. This CDR3 region has 12 residues. CDR1 and CDR2 (germline): SQVTM, ANQGSEA. The CDR3 loop reads CSGGQGGEKLFF. The DNA of the CDR3 is TGCAGCGGGGGACAGGGTGGCGAAAAACTGTTTTTT.

The chain couples TRBV19 to TRBJ2-1, with 13 bases aligning to TRBD2. With 5 bases clipped from V and 8 bases from J, the junction kept 9 bases outside the gene matches. The CDR3 totals 16 residues. The V gene's germline CDR1 is LNHDA and CDR2 SQIVND (reference sequence). The CDR3 loop is CASSSRGLAGYHEQFF. CDR3 in DNA: TGTGCCAGTAGTTCCAGGGGACTAGCGGGATATCATGAGCAGTTCTTC.

The rearrangement uses TRBV28 and TRBJ2-5, with 7 bases identical to TRBD2. Germline CDR1 and CDR2: MDHEN and SYDVKM. J was trimmed by 7 bases and V by 10 bases; bases with no gene match: 12. This CDR3 has 13 amino acids. The CDR3 spells CATKPGGSRTQYF. CDR3 nucleotide sequence: TGTGCCACTAAACCGGGGGGTTCAAGGACCCAGTACTTC.

The chain links TRBV6-2 or TRBV6-3 to TRBJ1-5; 7 bases fit TRBD1. This CDR3 contains 19 residues. Germline V gene sequence: CDR1 MNHEY, CDR2 SVGEGT. V lost 2 bases and J lost 0; bases outside the gene matches: 13. The CDR3 reads CASSYTGAGRSGSNQPQHF. DNA of the CDR3: TGTGCCAGCAGTTACACAGGGGCAGGAAGGAGTGGTAGCAATCAGCCCCAGCATTTT.

This clone was detected a few times. The genes are TRBV28 and TRBJ1-1; D is perhaps TRBD1 (6 bases). The V and J ends lost 5 bases and 0 bases respectively, with 13 bases between them. The germline V gene has CDR1 MDHEN and CDR2 SYDVKM. The CDR3 extends over 15 amino acids. The CDR3 loop reads CASSPGTPLNTEAFF. The CDR3 coding sequence is TGTGCCAGCAGTCCCGGGACACCCTTGAACACTGAAGCTTTCTTT.

The CDR3 loop is CASSQDPGFYEQYF. CDR3 sequence (DNA): TGTGCCAGCAGCCAAGATCCGGGGTTCTACGAGCAGTACTTC. This chain links TRBV3-1 (or the pseudogene TRBV3-2) with TRBJ2-7; the D gene is possibly TRBD2 (5 bases). V was shortened by 0 bases and J by 3 bases, with 9 bases between the two germline ends. Per germline, CDR1 LGHDT and CDR2 YNNKEL (reference sequence). The CDR3 spans 14 residues.

The V and J genes are TRBV18 and TRBJ2-2; TRBD2 aligns across 8 bases. Germline trimming cut 8 bases from V and 2 bases from J; bases unmatched to any gene: 10. CDR1 and CDR2 from the germline V gene are KGHSH and LQKENI. CDR3 length: 16 amino acids. CDR3 nucleotides: TGTGCCAGCACCCCTTCGGGGGGGCGCAACACCGGGGAGCTGTTTTTT. Its protein is CASTPSGGRNTGELFF. Filled out from reference TRBV18 and TRBJ2-2, the complete variable domain reads NAGVMQNPRHLVRRRGQEARLRCSPMKGHSHVYWYRQLPEEGLKFMVYLQKENIIDESGMPKERFSAEFPKEGPSILRIQQVVRGDSAAYFCASTPSGGRNTGELFFGEGSRLTVL.

V is TRBV11-3 and J is TRBJ1-1; tentatively, D is TRBD1 (6 bases). Germline V gene lookup returns CDR1 SGHNT and CDR2 YENEEA. The CDR3 contains 16 residues. V was clipped by 1 base and J by 3 bases, with 15 bases between them. The CDR3 reads CASSLVAHREHTEAFF. The CDR3 coding sequence is TGTGCCAGCAGCTTAGTGGCTCACAGGGAACACACTGAAGCTTTCTTT.

The chain is built from TRBV28 and TRBJ2-7; 8 bases agree with TRBD1. The CDR3 sequence is 15 residues long. V shed 7 bases and J 7 bases; nucleotides not matched to a gene: 15. Germline V gives CDR1 MDHEN, CDR2 SYDVKM. The CDR3 sequence: CASINGGQAIGEQYF. In DNA form, the CDR3 reads TGTGCCAGCATTAACGGGGGACAGGCTATTGGGGAGCAGTACTTC.